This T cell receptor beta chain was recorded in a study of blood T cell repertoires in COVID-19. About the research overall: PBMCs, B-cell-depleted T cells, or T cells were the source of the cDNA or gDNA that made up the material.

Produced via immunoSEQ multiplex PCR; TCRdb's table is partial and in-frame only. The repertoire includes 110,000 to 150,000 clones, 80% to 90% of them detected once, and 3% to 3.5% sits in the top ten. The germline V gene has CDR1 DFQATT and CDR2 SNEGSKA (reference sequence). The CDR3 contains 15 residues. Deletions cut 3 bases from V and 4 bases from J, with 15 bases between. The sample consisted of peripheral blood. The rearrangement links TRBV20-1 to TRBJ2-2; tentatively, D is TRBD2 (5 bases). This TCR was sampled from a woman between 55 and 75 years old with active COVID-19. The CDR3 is CSASIQRPRTGELFF. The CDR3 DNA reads TGCAGTGCTAGTATCCAGCGGCCTCGCACCGGGGAGCTGTTTTTT.